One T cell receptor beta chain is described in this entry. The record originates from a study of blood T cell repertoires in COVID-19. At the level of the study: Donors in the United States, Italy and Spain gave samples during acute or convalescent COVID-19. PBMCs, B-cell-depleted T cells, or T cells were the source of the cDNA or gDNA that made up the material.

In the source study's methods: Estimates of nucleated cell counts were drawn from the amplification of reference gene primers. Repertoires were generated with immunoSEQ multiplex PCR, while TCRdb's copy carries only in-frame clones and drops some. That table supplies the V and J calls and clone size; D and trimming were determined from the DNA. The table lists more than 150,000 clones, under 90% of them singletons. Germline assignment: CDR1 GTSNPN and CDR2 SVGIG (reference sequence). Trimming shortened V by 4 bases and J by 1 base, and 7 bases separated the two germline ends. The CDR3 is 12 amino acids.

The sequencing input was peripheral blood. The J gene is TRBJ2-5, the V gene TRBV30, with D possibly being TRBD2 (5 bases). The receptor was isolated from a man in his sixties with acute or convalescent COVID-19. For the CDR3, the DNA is TGTGCCTGGAACCGGGGCCAAGAGACCCAGTACTTC. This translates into CAWNRGQETQYF. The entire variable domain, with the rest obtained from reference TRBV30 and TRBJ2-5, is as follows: SQTIHQWPATLVQPVGSPLSLECTVEGTSNPNLYWYRQAAGRGLQLLFYSVGIGQISSEVPQNLSASRPQDRQFILSSKKLLLSDSGFYLCAWNRGQETQYFGPGTRLLVL.